Listed below are T cell receptor beta chains from one sample, sequenced in a study of CD8+CD57+ T cells in acquired aplastic anemia. TCRdb fed the reads into MiXCR, producing one record per CDR3 protein. The sample has under 350,000 distinct CDR3 sequences, around three fifths seen once. The specimen sequenced was sorted CD4+, CD8+, or CD8+CD57+ T cells (not recorded which) from PBMCs. The receptor set was obtained from a human donor with aplastic anemia. Each CDR3 is given with its conserved first and last residue. The D gene is left open where the match is weak. Only some rows state a clone size, as once, few, many or a class for expanded clones.

size,J,D,V,DNA,CDR3
many,TRBJ2-7,NA,TRBV6-6,TGTGCCAGCTCGGACACTACCTACGAGCAGTACTTC,CASSDTTYEQYF
once,TRBJ1-1,TRBD1,TRBV5-1,TGCGCCAGCAGCTTGGAGGACAGGGCTGAAGCTTTCTTT,CASSLEDRAEAFF
NA,TRBJ2-7,TRBD1,TRBV7-6,TGTGCCAGCAGCCTCCTGACAGGGGCCAACACCTACGAGCAGTACTTC,CASSLLTGANTYEQYF
many,TRBJ2-4,TRBD1,TRBV4-1,TGCGCCAGCAGCCAAGGGCCGGGACAGGGGCGGTATCTATACTTC,CASSQGPGQGRYLYF
many,TRBJ1-5,NA,TRBV7-8,TGTGCCAGCAGCTTATGGGTTGTGAATCAGCCCCAGCATTTT,CASSLWVVNQPQHF
many,TRBJ2-5,NA,TRBV29-1,TGCAGCACGCGAGGGAGCAAAGAGACCCAGTACTTC,CSTRGSKETQYF
NA,TRBJ2-7,TRBD1,TRBV19,TGTGCCAGTAGCAGAATGACAGGGTGGAACGAGCAGTACTTC,CASSRMTGWNEQYF
few,TRBJ2-7,TRBD2,TRBV20-1,TGCAGTGCTTTAACGGCTAGCGGGATCTACGAGCAGTACTTC,CSALTASGIYEQYF
NA,TRBJ2-1,TRBD2,TRBV27,TGTGCCAGCAGTTCCAATGGACTAGTTCGGGAGCAGTTCTTC,CASSSNGLVREQFF
NA,TRBJ2-2,NA,TRBV7-3,TGTGCCAGCAGCTTGGGCCCACGGGAGCTGTTTTTT,CASSLGPRELFF
NA,TRBJ2-7,NA,TRBV20-1,TGCAGTGCTAGAGATCCCCATTACGAGCAGTACTTC,CSARDPHYEQYF
NA,TRBJ2-2,NA,TRBV9,TGTGCCAGCAGCCCGTGGGGGGGCAACACCGGGGAGCTGTTTTTT,CASSPWGGNTGELFF
many,TRBJ2-3,TRBD2,TRBV9,TGTGCCAGCAGCGTAGCTGGGGCTAGCGGGGGTTTGATCCTCACAGATACGCAGTATTTT,CASSVAGASGGLILTDTQYF
many,TRBJ1-4,TRBD1,TRBV25-1,TGTGCCAGCACATCCGGACAGGGGGAAAAACTGTTTTTT,CASTSGQGEKLFF
NA,TRBJ2-7,TRBD1,TRBV7-2,TGTGCCAGCAGCTTAGCCCGACAGGGACGTGGCGAGCAGTACTTC,CASSLARQGRGEQYF
NA,TRBJ1-6,NA,TRBV7-3,TGTGCCAGCAGCCCTTTTCCTAATTCACCCCTCCACTTT,CASSPFPNSPLHF
NA,TRBJ2-1,NA,TRBV2,TGTGCCAGCAGTCCCGGGAGCCCAGAGCAGTTCTTC,CASSPGSPEQFF
NA,TRBJ1-5,NA,TRBV20-1,TGCAGTGCTAGAGTCGGGCCAGGAAGAGGGCATTTT,CSARVGPGRGHF
NA,TRBJ1-6,TRBD1,TRBV6-4,TGTGCCAGCAGCGTAGCCCAGGGGGGGTCACCCCTCCACTTT,CASSVAQGGSPLHF
many,TRBJ2-1,NA,TRBV7-8,TGTGCCAGCAGCTTACGGGTATCCTACAATGAGCAGTTCTTC,CASSLRVSYNEQFF
few,TRBJ1-1,NA,TRBV7-9,TGTGCCAGCAGCTTAGGGGAGTTGGGCACTGAAGCTTTCTTT,CASSLGELGTEAFF
NA,TRBJ2-7,TRBD2,TRBV7-9,TGTGCCAGCAGCTTCGTAGCGGGAGAAAAAGAGCAGTACTTC,CASSFVAGEKEQYF
once,TRBJ1-6,TRBD1,TRBV3-1,TGTGCCAGCAGTCGCGACAGGGGGCAGTCACCCCTCCACTTT,CASSRDRGQSPLHF
few,TRBJ1-6,NA,TRBV19,TGTGCCAGTATAATACTGCCTGGTCATAATTCACCCCTCCACTTT,CASIILPGHNSPLHF
NA,TRBJ1-5,NA,TRBV10-3,TGTGCCTCTCGGGGTTTGATCAATCAGCCCCAGCATTTT,CASRGLINQPQHF
once,TRBJ2-7,TRBD1,TRBV24-1,TGTGCCACCAGTGACCTCGGACAGGGGCAGGGGCAGTACTTC,CATSDLGQGQGQYF
NA,TRBJ1-4,NA,TRBV7-8,TGTGCCAGCAGCTTAGGTTGGGGGGAAACCCTTAATGAAAAACTGTTTTTT,CASSLGWGETLNEKLFF
NA,TRBJ2-3,TRBD2,TRBV2,TGTGCCAGCAGTGAAGGGCTAGCGGGCACAGATACGCAGTATTTT,CASSEGLAGTDTQYF
many,TRBJ1-2,TRBD1,TRBV20-1,TGCAGTGTCCCAGGGGGCGCGGGGTATGGCTACACCTTC,CSVPGGAGYGYTF
NA,TRBJ2-3,NA,TRBV2,TGTGCCACGGCAGGGGCGCACTACACAGATACGCAGTATTTT,CATAGAHYTDTQYF
few,TRBJ2-5,TRBD2,TRBV20-1,TGCAGTGCTAGTTCGGCTAGCGGACTCCTATCGGAGACCCAGTACTTC,CSASSASGLLSETQYF
few,TRBJ1-1,NA,TRBV9,TGTGCCAGCAGCTTTACAGGGACGGGTGCGACTGAAGCTTTCTTT,CASSFTGTGATEAFF
many,TRBJ2-7,TRBD1,TRBV12-3/TRBV12-4,TGTGCCAGCAGCCGACAGGGGGCGATCGACGAGCAGTACTTC,CASSRQGAIDEQYF
medium-sized,TRBJ2-3,NA,TRBV20-1,TGCAGTGCTGGAGCTAGCGTAGCAGATACGCAGTATTTT,CSAGASVADTQYF
NA,TRBJ1-1,TRBD1,TRBV27,TGTGCCAGCAGGGGACAGGGGTTGGGTGAAGCTTTCTTT,CASRGQGLGEAFF
NA,TRBJ2-7,NA,TRBV5-7,TGTGCCAGCAGCTCTGGGGCGCCGAGCCCCTACGAGCAGTACTTC,CASSSGAPSPYEQYF
NA,TRBJ2-1,TRBD1,TRBV5-1,TGCGCCAGCAGCTTTGGACCAGACAGGGGCCGTGGGCAGTTCTTC,CASSFGPDRGRGQFF
NA,TRBJ2-7,NA,TRBV15,TGTGCCACCAGCAGAGACGCCATCGACTACGAGCAGTACTTC,CATSRDAIDYEQYF
NA,TRBJ2-5,TRBD2,TRBV2,TGTGCCAGCAGTGTTAGACTAGCGGGGCAAGAGACCCAGTACTTC,CASSVRLAGQETQYF